The source of this T cell receptor (beta chain) is a study of cytomegalovirus exposure and HLA in healthy donors. Notes on the study in general: Earlier analysis yielded a pattern in which most TCR beta V segments were productive about 90% or about 30% of the time. One variant, a missense change in DCLRE1C, was linked in a later analysis to TCR beta V- and J-gene trimming.

The PCR ran on 60 Vbeta and 13 Jbeta primers. TCRdb keeps only in-frame clones here, not all; method: immunoSEQ multiplex PCR. The sample lists approximately 170,000 clones, approximately 78% occurring once. The CDR3 spans 15 residues. The germline CDR1 and CDR2 sequences are MDHEN and SYDVKM. The V and J ends lost 6 bases and 6 bases respectively, with 20 bases between them. On this clone itself: Its antigen remains unknown.

Those who donated were healthy bone marrow donors. The chain links TRBV28 to TRBJ2-5, with D tentatively TRBD1 (6 bases). Source material: PBMCs. The receptor comes from a woman aged 18-30 years in good health and CMV-seronegative. As DNA, the CDR3 is TGTGCCAGCAGCGGCTCTCTCCGAAGGGGGAAGACCCAGTACTTC. Its protein is CASSGSLRRGKTQYF.